A selection of T cell receptor beta chains follows, all from one sample in a study of vaccination and CD4 T cells after COVID-19. TCRdb recomputed calls from the PCR reads with MiXCR, one row per CDR3 protein. The repertoire consists of tens of thousands of distinct CDR3 sequences, with 45% to 60% occurring once and the leading ten covering approximately 1.1%. Sequenced here: CD4+ T cells from blood, sampled before SARS-CoV-2 vaccination. These receptors all come from a human donor who had recovered from COVID-19. The CDR3 runs from the conserved cysteine through the conserved F or W. D genes are given only for firm matches. Not all rows give a size; the values are once, few, many and, for expanded clones, a class.

clone size	D gene	V gene	J gene	CDR3 DNA	CDR3 protein
few	-	TRBV28	TRBJ1-5	TGTGCCAGCAGTGCCGATCTGCGGGGGAGATATAGCAATCAGCCCCAGCATTTT	CASSADLRGRYSNQPQHF
once	-	TRBV6-1	TRBJ1-5	TGTGCCAGCAGACCCGGCCATATAGGGCGAAATCAGCCCCAGCATTTT	CASRPGHIGRNQPQHF
-	-	TRBV5-8	TRBJ2-5	TGTGCCAGCAGCTTGTTAGGTGGGGGACGCGTCGAGACCCAGTACTTC	CASSLLGGGRVETQYF
-	TRBD2	TRBV19	TRBJ2-2	TGTGCCACTAAAGGACTAGCGGGCACCGGGGAGCTGTTTTTT	CATKGLAGTGELFF
-	-	TRBV20-1	TRBJ2-2	TGCAGTGCTAGAGATCTCGCCCCGGTCACCGGGGAGCTGTCTTTT	CSARDLAPVTGELSF
-	-	TRBV11-2	TRBJ2-2	TGTGCCAGCAGCTCTTACAGCGGGGAGCTGTTTTTT	CASSSYSGELFF
-	TRBD1	TRBV7-3	TRBJ2-3	TGTGCCAGCAGCCAACAGGGGACGGCCACAGATACGCAGTATTTT	CASSQQGTATDTQYF
once	TRBD2	TRBV20-1	TRBJ2-1	TGCAGTGCTCAGACTAGCGGAGCCTACAATGAGCAGTTCTTC	CSAQTSGAYNEQFF
-	TRBD2	TRBV6-5	TRBJ2-3	TGTGCCAGCAGTTACGAGGCGGGAGGGCCGACAGATACGCAGTATTTT	CASSYEAGGPTDTQYF
-	-	TRBV20-1	TRBJ1-4	TGCAGTGCAAGGGTAGGATCGCGAAGTGAAAAACTGTTTTTT	CSARVGSRSEKLFF
-	TRBD1	TRBV6-4	TRBJ2-3	TGTGCCAGCAGAGAGACAGGGCTTGGCGCAGATACGCAGTATTTT	CASRETGLGADTQYF
-	TRBD1	TRBV2	TRBJ2-2	TGTGCCAGCAGCTCGAGTGGACGGACAGGGGGCCGACCCGGGGAGCTGTTTTTT	CASSSSGRTGGRPGELFF
-	-	TRBV20-1	TRBJ1-5	TGCAGTGGTATCATCGGGATTAATCAGCCCCAGCATTTT	CSGIIGINQPQHF